The next 2 T cell receptor beta chains were all read from a single sample in a study of CD8+ T cells in alopecia areata. RNA extraction and reverse transcription yielded cDNA as sequencing template. TCRdb's copy holds only in-frame clones and misses some; the assay was immunoSEQ multiplex PCR. The table records approximately 170,000 clones, roughly three fifths of them present only once. The sample's treatment: oral pan-JAK inhibitor, 5-10 mg twice daily. Specimen: CD4+ T cells sorted from blood, collected at week 4, from a patient treated with tofacitinib. The receptors here all came from a human donor with alopecia areata.

The rearrangement links TRBV5-1 to TRBJ2-3; the match to TRBD1 covers 7 bases. The V segment lost 10 bases and the J segment 12 bases; nucleotides outside the gene matches: 11. The CDR3 extends over 11 amino acids. Germline values: CDR1 SGHRS, CDR2 YFSETQ. This CDR3 is CASRRQGAQYF. The CDR3 region has the DNA TGCGCCTCTCGGAGACAGGGTGCTCAGTATTTT.

This clone was counted ten times or more. V and J are TRBV28 and TRBJ2-7; D ambiguous. V lost 6 bases and J 0 bases, leaving 6 bases between the germline ends. The CDR3 consists of 12 residues. CDR1 MDHEN and CDR2 SYDVKM come from the germline V gene. The CDR3 region is CASSQSSYEQYF. Written as DNA, the CDR3 is TGTGCCAGCAGCCAAAGCTCCTACGAGCAGTACTTC.